The 3 T cell receptor beta chains reported below all come from one sample, sequenced in a study of CD8 T cells in Susac syndrome. With random hexamers, 0.5 to 1 ug RNA was reverse transcribed. MiXCR, applied by TCRdb to the immunoSEQ multiplex PCR reads, yields one record per CDR3 protein. The profile shows approximately 170,000 distinct CDR3 sequences, around 93% of them singletons. The sequenced material came from CD4+ T cells from PBMCs. Receptor source: a human donor in good health.

V gene TRBV20-1 combines with J gene TRBJ1-2; D perhaps matches TRBD1 (6 bases). The CDR3 runs to 12 residues. Between the trimmed V and J ends, which lost 3 bases and 8 bases, there was a span of 13 bases. CDR1 and CDR2 (germline): DFQATT, SNEGSKA (reference sequence). The chain's CDR3 is CSASLRGAGYTF. Written as DNA, the CDR3 is TGCAGTGCTAGTCTCCGGGGGGCGGGCTACACCTTC.

The V gene is TRBV5-1, the J gene TRBJ2-1; D is tentatively TRBD1 or TRBD2 (7 bases each). The germline V and J ends were trimmed by 4 bases and 4 bases, with 15 bases remaining between them. The CDR3 sequence is 15 residues long. Germline V gene data show CDR1 as SGHRS and CDR2 as YFSETQ. Written as DNA, the CDR3 is TGCGCCAGCAGCCGGGGGGTGGGACAGTACAATGAGCAGTTCTTC. Its translation is CASSRGVGQYNEQFF.

The chain employs TRBV7-2 and TRBJ2-7, with D uncertain. Germline loops: CDR1 SGHTA, CDR2 FQGNSA. The CDR3 consists of 13 residues. Trimming cost V 6 bases and J 2 bases, with 11 bases left between them. CDR3: CASSPAAAYEQYF. In DNA form, the CDR3 reads TGTGCCAGCAGTCCCGCGGCGGCCTACGAGCAGTACTTC.